These 30 T cell receptor beta chains originate from one sample sequenced in a study of CD8 T cells in Susac syndrome. It was with random hexamers that about 0.45 to 1 ug RNA was reverse transcribed. TCRdb re-called the immunoSEQ multiplex PCR reads with MiXCR, one entry per CDR3 protein. The repertoire holds 45,000 to 60,000 distinct CDR3 sequences, with around 93% as singletons. Material: CD8+ T cells from PBMCs. These receptors originate from a human donor in good health.

The V and J genes are TRBV29-1 and TRBJ1-1, with 10 bases lining up with TRBD1. Trimming removed 4 bases from V and 4 bases from J; junction bases left unmatched: 9. In germline, CDR1 is SQVTM, CDR2 ANQGSEA. CDR3 size: 15 residues. CDR3 amino acids: CSVGSGTGAATEAFF. CDR3 in DNA: TGCAGCGTTGGTAGCGGGACAGGGGCCGCCACTGAAGCTTTCTTT.

The chain has TRBV7-9 and TRBJ2-2, with D unresolved. The V end lost 8 bases, the J end lost 0 bases, and 19 bases lay between the germline ends. The length of the CDR3 is 17 residues. Germline V gene sequence: CDR1 SEHNR, CDR2 FQNEAQ (reference sequence). CDR3 protein: CASSPPPGLPNTGELFF. The CDR3 bases are TGTGCCAGCTCTCCCCCGCCCGGCCTCCCGAACACCGGGGAGCTGTTTTTT.

The rearrangement links TRBV29-1 to TRBJ2-7, with D unclear. The germline V gene has CDR1 SQVTM and CDR2 ANQGSEA. The CDR3 is 12 residues long. Trimming removed 3 bases at V and 4 bases at J, with 10 bases between. The chain's CDR3 is CSVDGPGYEQYF. CDR3 bases: TGCAGCGTTGATGGGCCTGGGTACGAGCAGTACTTC.

The chain has TRBV15 and TRBJ2-5; a possible D gene is TRBD2 (5 bases). With 5 bases removed from V and 2 bases from J, the gap between germline ends came to 15 bases. Germline CDR1 is LNHNV and CDR2 is YYDKDF (reference sequence). The CDR3 is made up of 15 amino acids. The CDR3 is CATSPDPAVQETQYF. In DNA, the CDR3 is TGTGCCACCAGCCCTGACCCAGCGGTGCAAGAGACCCAGTACTTC.

The chain recombines TRBV7-9 with TRBJ2-5, with no clear D. Germline V gene lookup returns CDR1 SEHNR and CDR2 FQNEAQ (reference sequence). The CDR3 is 14 residues long. V shed 1 base and J shed 5 bases, with 11 bases lying between them. This CDR3 is CASSLDPARETQYF. In DNA, the CDR3 is TGTGCCAGCAGCTTAGATCCGGCGCGGGAGACCCAGTACTTC.

The J gene is TRBJ2-6, the V gene TRBV6-2 or TRBV6-3, with D possibly TRBD2 on 5 matching bases. Per the germline V gene, CDR1 is MNHEY and CDR2 is SVGEGT. The CDR3 is 12 residues long. V lost 0 bases, J lost 18 bases, and 12 bases lay in between. CDR3 nucleotide sequence: TGTGCCAGCAGTTACTCGATATTCCTAGCGACTTTC. It yields the protein CASSYSIFLATF.

The chain uses TRBV20-1 and TRBJ2-6, with D perhaps given as TRBD1 or TRBD2 (5 bases each). Germline CDR1 and CDR2: DFQATT and SNEGSKA (reference sequence). Trimming pared 6 bases from V and 0 bases from J, leaving 15 bases between. This CDR3 is 16 amino acids long. The CDR3 spells CSAPRGRSSGANVLTF. The CDR3 DNA follows: TGCAGTGCCCCACGGGGCCGTAGCTCTGGGGCCAACGTCCTGACTTTC.

This chain links TRBV7-9 with TRBJ2-7, with D hard to call. Germline CDR1 SEHNR, CDR2 FQNEAQ (reference sequence). Deletions cut 5 bases from V and 4 bases from J, with 15 bases between. The CDR3 sequence is 14 residues long. The CDR3 region is CASSRPSETYEQYF. In nucleotides, the CDR3 is TGTGCCAGCAGCCGACCGAGTGAAACATACGAGCAGTACTTC.

The V gene is TRBV7-9, the J gene TRBJ2-3; no clear D gene. The CDR3 sequence is 12 residues long. Germline CDR1 and CDR2: SEHNR and FQNEAQ (reference sequence). The V end lost 5 bases, the J end lost 2 bases, and 5 bases lay between the germline ends. CDR3 coding DNA: TGTGCCAGCAGCCCCCACACAGATACGCAGTATTTT. Its protein is CASSPHTDTQYF. The complete variable domain, with remaining parts taken from reference TRBV7-9 and TRBJ2-3, reads DTGVSQNPRHKITKRGQNVTFRCDPISEHNRLYWYRQTLGQGPEFLTYFQNEAQLEKSRLLSDRFSAERPKGSFSTLEIQRTEQGDSAMYLCASSPHTDTQYFGPGTRLTVL.

The DNA of the CDR3 is TGTGCCAGCACCACGACGGTGGAGGGGGTACCTGGGGCCAACGTCCTGACTTTC. This codes for CASTTTVEGVPGANVLTF. V gene TRBV7-9 combines with J gene TRBJ2-6; TRBD1 or TRBD2 may be the D gene (6 bases each). Deletions cut 7 bases from V and 2 bases from J, with 21 bases between. Germline loops: CDR1 SEHNR, CDR2 FQNEAQ (reference sequence). The CDR3 length is 18 residues.

The chain recombines TRBV30 with TRBJ2-5; D ambiguous. The V and J ends lost 2 bases and 0 bases respectively, with 4 bases between them. The CDR3 consists of 12 residues. Germline V gives CDR1 GTSNPN, CDR2 SVGIG (reference sequence). Here the CDR3 reads CAWSSHQETQYF. The CDR3 DNA is TGTGCCTGGAGTTCGCACCAAGAGACCCAGTACTTC.

There are a few counts of this clonotype. The chain has TRBV14 and TRBJ1-2, with 7 bases lining up with TRBD1. Germline values: CDR1 SGHDN, CDR2 FVKESK. After removal of 3 bases from V and 5 bases from J, the junction contained 3 bases not matched to a gene. The CDR3 is 13 amino acids. The CDR3 loop is CASSQGQNYGYTF. CDR3 DNA sequence: TGTGCCAGCAGCCAGGGACAGAATTATGGCTACACCTTC.

The chain has TRBV29-1 and TRBJ2-7; D may be TRBD2 (5 bases). From germline, CDR1 is SQVTM and CDR2 ANQGSEA. Deletions cut 6 bases from V and 6 bases from J, with 18 bases between. The CDR3 totals 13 residues. CDR3 sequence reads: CSVVDLTRAEQYF. Here the CDR3 DNA reads TGCAGCGTCGTGGACTTAACTAGGGCCGAGCAGTACTTC.

This clonotype was seen more than once but under ten times. J is TRBJ2-7 and V is TRBV13, with 8 bases that match TRBD1. CDR1 is PRHDT, CDR2 FYEKMQ, per germline (reference sequence). The J segment lost 5 bases and the V segment lost 5 bases, leaving 2 bases of the junction unmatched. The CDR3 runs to 12 residues. CDR3 residues: CASSQQGDEQYF. CDR3 coding DNA: TGTGCCAGCAGCCAACAGGGGGACGAGCAGTACTTC.

The gene calls are TRBV11-2 and TRBJ2-7; 14 bases line up with TRBD2. This CDR3 comprises 16 residues. CDR1 SGHAT and CDR2 FQNNGV come from the germline V gene. Unmatched junction bases numbered 3, after V lost 5 bases and J lost 0 bases. This CDR3 is CASSRTSGRTSYEQYF. The CDR3 nucleotides read TGTGCCAGCAGCCGGACTAGCGGGAGGACCTCCTACGAGCAGTACTTC.

The chain recombines TRBV7-9 with TRBJ2-7; 8 bases line up with TRBD1. The CDR3 has 15 residues. Germline assignment: CDR1 SEHNR and CDR2 FQNEAQ (reference sequence). Trimming removed 5 bases from V and 0 bases from J; junction bases left unmatched: 6. For the CDR3, the DNA is TGTGCCAGCAGCCTACCCGGACAGGGCTCCTACGAGCAGTACTTC. It is translated as CASSLPGQGSYEQYF.

The V gene is TRBV7-2, the J gene TRBJ2-1; 10 bases match TRBD2. Germline V gene data show CDR1 as SGHTA and CDR2 as FQGNSA. J was trimmed by 5 bases and V by 1 base; bases with no gene match: 5. The CDR3 runs 16 residues. In DNA, the CDR3 is TGTGCCAGCAGCTTAGGGACTAGCGGAGGGGACAATGAGCAGTTCTTC. Its protein product is CASSLGTSGGDNEQFF. The variable domain in full, with the rest retrieved from reference TRBV7-2 and TRBJ2-1, is GAGVSQSPSNKVTEKGKDVELRCDPISGHTALYWYRQSLGQGLEFLIYFQGNSAPDKSGLPSDRFSAERTGGSVSTLTIQRTQQEDSAVYLCASSLGTSGGDNEQFFGPGTRLTVL.

The chain uses TRBV27 and TRBJ2-7; a weak D match, TRBD2 (6 bases). CDR1 MNHEY and CDR2 SMNVEV come from the germline V gene (reference sequence). The V gene lost 3 bases and the J gene lost 6 bases, with 21 bases spanning the gap. The CDR3 covers 16 residues. Here the CDR3 DNA reads TGTGCCAGCAGTTTTATCTCCGGGAGACCCGGGGGCGAGCAGTACTTC. Translation: CASSFISGRPGGEQYF.

The sample holds one count of this clonotype. The V gene is TRBV6-5, the J gene TRBJ2-5, with TRBD2 matching over 10 bases. The germline CDR1 and CDR2 sequences are MNHEY and SVGAGI. CDR3 length equals 15 residues. The J segment lost 4 bases and the V segment lost 5 bases, leaving 7 bases of the junction unmatched. The CDR3 loop reads CASSLAGDVAETQYF. The CDR3 region has the DNA TGTGCCAGCAGTCTAGCGGGAGATGTCGCAGAGACCCAGTACTTC.

The chain carries TRBV4-1 and TRBJ2-1; 10 positions match TRBD2. The CDR3 covers 19 residues. The V gene's germline CDR1 is MGHRA and CDR2 YSYEKL. V was clipped by 2 bases and J by 8 bases; unmatched bases: 18. CDR3 amino acids: CASSQRLGGRLAGVYEQFF. In DNA form, the CDR3 reads TGCGCCAGCAGCCAAAGATTGGGGGGGAGGCTAGCGGGAGTCTATGAGCAGTTCTTC.

The chain recombines TRBV6-1 with TRBJ2-3; 10 positions agree with TRBD2. V lost 2 bases and J lost 2; bases outside the gene matches: 4. The CDR3 runs to 16 residues. Germline lookup yields CDR1 MNHNS and CDR2 SASEGT. The CDR3: CASSETLAGNTDTQYF. The CDR3 DNA follows: TGTGCCAGCAGTGAAACACTAGCGGGGAACACAGATACGCAGTATTTT.

This clonotype was observed a single time. J is TRBJ2-3 and V is TRBV6-5; 8 nucleotides agree with TRBD1. Unmatched junction bases numbered 9, after V lost 5 bases and J lost 5 bases. Germline-derived CDR1 and CDR2 are MNHEY and SVGAGI. This CDR3 region has 15 residues. The CDR3 loop reads CASSPGQGIVDTQYF. CDR3 coding DNA: TGTGCCAGCAGTCCAGGACAGGGAATAGTAGATACGCAGTATTTT.

This chain connects TRBV5-4 to TRBJ1-1, with D unresolved. Germline V gene sequence: CDR1 SGHNT, CDR2 YYREEE (reference sequence). The CDR3 length is 12 residues. V lost 3 bases, J lost 1 base, and 4 bases lay in between. The CDR3 nucleotides read TGTGCCAGCAGCTCTGCGAACACTGAAGCTTTCTTT. Translation: CASSSANTEAFF.

The rearrangement links TRBV28 to TRBJ1-3; D remains unclear. Germline assignment: CDR1 MDHEN and CDR2 SYDVKM. With 1 base removed from V and 0 bases from J, the gap between germline ends came to 7 bases. This CDR3 region has 15 residues. CDR3 sequence: CASSLLGYSGNTIYF. The CDR3 DNA sequence: TGTGCCAGCAGTTTATTAGGGTACTCTGGAAACACCATATATTTT.

The genes are TRBV5-6 and TRBJ2-7; TRBD1 matches at 8 bases. The CDR3 covers 13 residues. V shed 3 bases, J shed 1 base, and the junction held 0 bases outside the gene matches. Germline V CDR1 and CDR2: SGHDT, YYEEEE. CDR3 sequence reads: CASSWDRSYEQYF. The CDR3 DNA reads TGTGCCAGCAGCTGGGACAGGTCCTACGAGCAGTACTTC.

The J gene is TRBJ2-1, the V gene TRBV20-1; 11 bases match TRBD2. Per the germline V gene, CDR1 is DFQATT and CDR2 is SNEGSKA (reference sequence). J lost 2 bases, V lost 6 bases, and 12 bases had no gene match. The CDR3 length is 17 residues. Here the CDR3 reads CSAPDALTSGTYNEQFF. Written as DNA, the CDR3 is TGCAGTGCGCCCGATGCTTTGACTAGCGGGACCTACAATGAGCAGTTCTTC.

The genes are TRBV7-9 and TRBJ2-1; D is perhaps TRBD1 or TRBD2 (5 bases each). Germline-derived CDR1 and CDR2 are SEHNR and FQNEAQ (reference sequence). The V and J ends lost 5 bases and 8 bases respectively, with 7 bases between them. The CDR3 spans 11 residues. The CDR3 reads CASSPGHEQFF. The DNA of the CDR3 is TGTGCCAGCAGCCCGGGGCATGAGCAGTTCTTC. Together with reference TRBV7-9 and TRBJ2-1, the CDR3 gives the full variable domain: DTGVSQNPRHKITKRGQNVTFRCDPISEHNRLYWYRQTLGQGPEFLTYFQNEAQLEKSRLLSDRFSAERPKGSFSTLEIQRTEQGDSAMYLCASSPGHEQFFGPGTRLTVL.

This rearrangement joins TRBV19 to TRBJ2-3; D possibly corresponds to TRBD1 (6 bases). Germline assignment: CDR1 LNHDA and CDR2 SQIVND (reference sequence). Trimming shortened V by 5 bases and J by 4 bases, and 22 bases separated the two germline ends. This CDR3 is 17 amino acids long. CDR3 in amino acids: CASSHCVSPGDPDTQYF. The CDR3 coding sequence is TGTGCCAGTAGTCATTGTGTGAGCCCAGGGGACCCAGATACGCAGTATTTT.

This chain links TRBV25-1 with TRBJ1-1; 7 bases fit TRBD1. The CDR3 length is 16 residues. With V trimmed by 3 bases and J by 0 bases, 7 bases remained unmatched. CDR1 is MGHDK, CDR2 SYGVNS, per germline. As DNA, the CDR3 is TGTGCCAGCAGTGACAGGGGGGATAGGTTGAACACTGAAGCTTTCTTT. This codes for CASSDRGDRLNTEAFF.

The V call is TRBV5-6, the J call TRBJ2-7; 8 bases agree with TRBD2. Germline loops: CDR1 SGHDT, CDR2 YYEEEE. V shed 4 bases and J 1 base; nucleotides not matched to a gene: 7. CDR3 length equals 15 residues. CDR3 amino acids: CASSVPGLGSYEQYF. The CDR3 DNA follows: TGTGCCAGCAGCGTGCCGGGACTAGGGTCCTACGAGCAGTACTTC.